This TCR beta chain derives from a study of T cell repertoires in cytomegalovirus infection. Study-level information: Evidence of both CMV infection and a matching HLA type came from public TCR beta signatures.

Broader study findings: The study found HLA-C-restricted CMV-specific TCR beta clonotypes dominating the ex vivo response.

V lost 5 bases, J lost 5 bases, and 17 bases lay in between. Germline V CDR1 and CDR2: SGHVS, FNYEAQ. There are 15 residues in the CDR3. This clonotype has ten or more counts. Its antigen is as yet unknown. Each CDR3 protein gets one entry after TCRdb re-called the reads with MiXCR. This sample has some 130,000 distinct CDR3 sequences, with 32% found just once. Sequencing used CD8+ T cells from cultured PBMCs, obtained from culture after CMV antigen stimulation. The source of this sequence is a human donor in good health (CMV status not recorded). Some clones in this sample may be carry-over from other donors' samples. The chain has TRBV7-6 and TRBJ2-3; tentatively, D is TRBD1 or TRBD2 (6 bases each). Here the CDR3 reads CASSPGGGQGDTQYF. CDR3 in DNA: TGTGCCAGCAGCCCTGGTGGGGGGCAGGGAGATACGCAGTATTTT. Full variable domain (rest looked up from reference TRBV7-6 and TRBJ2-3): GAGVSQSPRYKVTKRGQDVALRCDPISGHVSLYWYRQALGQGPEFLTYFNYEAQQDKSGLPNDRFSAERPEGSISTLTIQRTEQRDSAMYRCASSPGGGQGDTQYFGPGTRLTVL.